This record covers a single T cell receptor (beta chain). Its specificity is unknown. The source of the sample is a study of T cell responses to AZD1222 COVID-19 vaccine. V shed 1 base and J shed 11 bases, with 12 bases lying between them. Germline-derived CDR1 and CDR2 are SNHLY and FYNNEI. CDR3 length: 13 residues. The study's findings and limits: Spike-specific TCRs gained breadth and depth after people received two AZD1222 doses. Repertoires were sampled only after the peak T cell response.

Repertoires were generated with immunoSEQ multiplex PCR, while TCRdb's copy carries only in-frame clones and drops some. The sample yields 150,000 to 200,000 clones, about 92% seen once. The TCR was taken from an adult in good health. The chain carries TRBV2 and TRBJ2-1, with D perhaps matching TRBD1 or TRBD2 (5 bases each). This specimen was peripheral blood, taken on day 0 of AZD1222 vaccination. The CDR3 here is CASSEGVGTKQFF. The DNA for the CDR3 is TGTGCCAGCAGTGAAGGAGTCGGGACCAAGCAGTTCTTC.